The subject of this entry is one T cell receptor (beta chain). What it recognizes is unknown. These data originate in a study of T cell therapy after organ transplantation. Study context: Expansion used a peptide pool of 30 HLA class I and II CMV epitopes. Study-level findings and limits: Both transferred clonotypes and endogenous ones absent from products apparently reconstituted. Antirejection and antiviral medication effects could not be assessed.

As for time point: 20-29 weeks after completion of therapy. Sequencing was performed with immunoSEQ multiplex PCR; in TCRdb, only in-frame clones are kept and a portion is missing. Among approximately 15,000 clones, 65% to 90% were seen once, and the ten largest hold roughly 28%. The source was CD8+ T cells from blood, collected after autologous CMV-specific T cell therapy. This TCR was recovered from a human patient who had received a solid organ transplant and had CMV disease. Some T cells here may be from the graft donor.

The CDR3 loop reads CASSPDTRLNYGYTF. DNA of the CDR3: TGTGCCAGCAGCCCGGACACCCGCCTAAACTATGGCTACACCTTC. V gene TRBV9 combines with J gene TRBJ1-2; D might be TRBD1 (5 bases). V lost 4 bases and J 2 bases, leaving 15 bases between the germline ends. The CDR3 has 15 amino acids. Germline V CDR1 and CDR2: SGDLS, YYNGEE. Drawing the rest from reference TRBV9 and TRBJ1-2, the complete variable domain is DSGVTQTPKHLITATGQRVTLRCSPRSGDLSVYWYQQSLDQGLQFLIQYYNGEERAKGNILERFSAQQFPDLHSELNLSSLELGDSALYFCASSPDTRLNYGYTFGSGTRLTVV.